Listed below are T cell receptor beta chains from one sample, sequenced in a study of shared clonotypes between healthy human individuals. This table comes from immunoSEQ multiplex PCR, and its TCRdb copy is limited to in-frame clones, with some not included. The sample holds around 2,100,000 clones, roughly 95% seen once. The specimen was naive CD8+ T cells sorted from blood. Receptors originate from a man between 18 and 29 years old in good health. The CDR3 runs from the conserved cysteine through the conserved F or W. A D gene is named only where the DNA matches it firmly. The size of a clone is reported for some rows only, either as once, few or many, or as a class for expanded clones.

TRBV6-1	15	.	TRBJ2-3	once	CASSEQGFGTDTQYF	TGTGCCAGCAGTGAGCAAGGGTTTGGGACAGATACGCAGTATTTT
TRBV5-6	12	.	TRBJ2-1	.	CASSQVAGEQFF	TGTGCCAGCAGTCAGGTTGCCGGTGAGCAGTTCTTC
TRBV7-9	14	TRBD2	TRBJ2-5	.	CASSYSGGQETQYF	TGTGCCAGCAGTTATAGCGGGGGGCAAGAGACCCAGTACTTC
TRBV5-1	19	TRBD2	TRBJ2-5	.	CASSLEYRLARGLQETQYF	TGCGCCAGCAGCTTGGAATATAGACTAGCGAGGGGACTCCAAGAGACCCAGTACTTC
TRBV4-1	15	.	TRBJ2-3	.	CASSQVPKLADTQYF	TGCGCCAGCAGCCAAGTCCCCAAACTCGCAGATACGCAGTATTTT
TRBV9	14	.	TRBJ2-7	.	CASSVADTSYEQYF	TGTGCCAGCAGCGTAGCGGATACCTCCTACGAGCAGTACTTC
TRBV7-9	14	TRBD2	TRBJ2-3	.	CASSRTSGGNTQYF	TGTGCCAGCAGCCGGACTAGCGGGGGGAATACGCAGTATTTT
TRBV4-1	16	.	TRBJ1-1	.	CASSQVSGRVNTEAFF	TGCGCCAGCAGCCAAGTGTCGGGCCGGGTGAACACTGAAGCTTTCTTT
TRBV18	15	.	TRBJ2-4	.	CASSPGGVSKNIQYF	TGTGCCAGCTCACCAGGCGGGGTCAGCAAAAACATTCAGTACTTC
TRBV5-4	17	.	TRBJ2-6	.	CASSHGVDLSGANVLTF	TGTGCCAGCAGCCACGGGGTGGATCTATCTGGGGCCAACGTCCTGACTTTC
TRBV27	15	.	TRBJ2-7	.	CASSPIGVSSYEQYF	TGTGCCAGCAGCCCTATAGGGGTTAGCTCCTACGAGCAGTACTTC
TRBV7-6	15	.	TRBJ2-7	.	CASSLARGPLYEQYF	TGTGCCAGCAGCTTAGCGCGGGGGCCCCTTTACGAGCAGTACTTC
TRBV7-9	14	.	TRBJ2-2	once	CASSSPSLTGELFF	TGTGCCAGCAGCTCCCCATCACTTACCGGGGAGCTGTTTTTT
TRBV4-1	16	.	TRBJ1-2	.	CASSLSSWGEAYGYTF	TGCGCCAGCAGCCTCTCAAGTTGGGGGGAGGCCTATGGCTACACCTTC
TRBV7-8	17	.	TRBJ1-1	.	CASSLAGYGDMNTEAFF	TGTGCCAGCAGCTTAGCGGGATACGGAGACATGAACACTGAAGCTTTCTTT
TRBV4-1	17	.	TRBJ1-5	.	CASSQDRGPYSNQPQHF	TGCGCCAGCAGCCAAGATCGGGGGCCCTATAGCAATCAGCCCCAGCATTTT
TRBV7-6	12	.	TRBJ2-1	.	CASSLMSNEQFF	TGTGCCAGCAGCTTAATGAGCAATGAGCAGTTCTTC
TRBV10-2	17	TRBD1	TRBJ2-5	.	CASSELDRDRGMETQYF	TGCGCCAGCAGTGAGCTGGACCGGGACAGGGGAATGGAGACCCAGTACTTC
TRBV11-2	13	.	TRBJ2-5	.	CASSLDLQETQYF	TGTGCCAGCAGCTTAGATCTCCAAGAGACCCAGTACTTC
TRBV27	15	TRBD1	TRBJ2-1	.	CASSTGTVYVNEQFF	TGTGCCAGCAGTACGGGGACAGTTTATGTCAATGAGCAGTTCTTC
TRBV5-6	16	TRBD1	TRBJ2-1	.	CASSWTIGTGLYEQFF	TGTGCCAGCAGCTGGACCATCGGGACAGGGTTATACGAGCAGTTCTTC
TRBV4-1	17	TRBD1	TRBJ2-2	.	CASSQELGTGYTGELFF	TGCGCCAGCAGCCAAGAACTAGGGACAGGGTACACCGGGGAGCTGTTTTTT
TRBV7-6	15	.	TRBJ1-4	.	CASSLFDSTNEKLFF	TGTGCCAGCAGCTTATTCGATTCAACTAATGAAAAACTGTTTTTT
TRBV7-2	13	.	TRBJ2-7	.	CASSPRGGYEQYF	TGTGCCAGCAGCCCCCGTGGGGGCTACGAGCAGTACTTC
TRBV29-1	12	TRBD1	TRBJ1-2	.	CSVEDRDGGYTF	TGCAGCGTCGAAGACAGGGATGGTGGCTACACCTTC
TRBV6-5	15	.	TRBJ2-7	.	CASSASGTFTYEQYF	TGTGCCAGCAGTGCCTCCGGGACATTTACCTACGAGCAGTACTTC
TRBV5-6	16	.	TRBJ2-1	.	CASSLDSGGSVNEQFF	TGTGCCAGCAGCTTGGATTCAGGGGGGAGCGTAAATGAGCAGTTCTTC
TRBV30	14	.	TRBJ2-1	.	CAWSVNGVFNEQFF	TGTGCCTGGAGTGTAAATGGAGTCTTCAATGAGCAGTTCTTC
TRBV7-9	12	.	TRBJ1-1	.	CASSPLNTEAFF	TGTGCCAGCAGCCCACTGAACACTGAAGCTTTCTTT
TRBV5-6	16	TRBD2	TRBJ2-3	.	CASSGGEFLSTDTQYF	TGTGCCAGCAGCGGGGGGGAGTTCCTTAGCACAGATACGCAGTATTTT
TRBV5-4	15	TRBD2	TRBJ2-3	.	CASSRLAGETDTQYF	TGTGCCAGCAGCCGACTAGCGGGAGAGACAGATACGCAGTATTTT
TRBV5-1	18	TRBD1	TRBJ1-1	.	CASSEEGYKGQGATEAFF	TGCGCCAGCAGCGAAGAGGGGTACAAAGGGCAGGGGGCCACTGAAGCTTTCTTT
TRBV7-9	15	.	TRBJ1-4	.	CASSFQDSLGEKLFF	TGTGCCAGCAGCTTTCAGGACAGCCTGGGGGAAAAACTGTTTTTT
TRBV11-2	14	.	TRBJ2-1	.	CASSLLGIRNEQFF	TGTGCCAGCAGCTTACTAGGGATTAGGAATGAGCAGTTCTTC
TRBV13	15	.	TRBJ2-1	.	CASSSLMDTYNEQFF	TGTGCCAGCAGCTCCCTGATGGACACTTACAATGAGCAGTTCTTC
TRBV25-1	14	.	TRBJ1-1	.	CASSDAGGAREAFF	TGTGCCAGCAGTGATGCCGGGGGGGCGAGGGAAGCTTTCTTT
TRBV5-1	15	TRBD2	TRBJ2-7	.	CASSSGTSGSYEQYF	TGCGCCAGCAGCTCCGGGACTAGCGGCTCTTACGAGCAGTACTTC
TRBV7-9	13	.	TRBJ1-1	.	CASSFGQSIEAFF	TGTGCCAGCAGCTTTGGACAGTCGATTGAAGCTTTCTTT
TRBV13	14	.	TRBJ2-4	.	CASSLGDFGNIQYF	TGTGCCAGCAGCTTAGGGGATTTCGGAAACATTCAGTACTTC
TRBV7-9	14	TRBD2	TRBJ2-1	.	CASSSGLASWEQFF	TGTGCCAGCAGTTCGGGACTAGCGTCATGGGAGCAGTTCTTC
TRBV4-1	14	.	TRBJ2-7	.	CASSQEIARYEQYF	TGCGCCAGCAGCCAAGAAATTGCCAGGTACGAGCAGTACTTC
TRBV6-1	14	.	TRBJ1-5	.	CASSVTGSNQPQHF	TGTGCCAGCAGTGTTACAGGATCCAATCAGCCCCAGCATTTT
TRBV7-9	16	TRBD2	TRBJ2-5	.	CASSLTSPSGRETQYF	TGTGCCAGCAGCTTAACCTCCCCTAGCGGGCGAGAGACCCAGTACTTC
TRBV14	15	.	TRBJ2-7	.	CASSQEGGGIYEQYF	TGTGCCAGCAGCCAAGAAGGAGGGGGGATCTACGAGCAGTACTTC
TRBV7-9	15	TRBD1	TRBJ1-1	.	CASSQGRQGNTEAFF	TGTGCCAGCAGCCAAGGCCGACAGGGAAACACTGAAGCTTTCTTT
TRBV29-1	12	.	TRBJ2-7	.	CSVELGSYEQYF	TGCAGCGTTGAACTAGGGTCCTACGAGCAGTACTTC
TRBV5-1	15	TRBD2	TRBJ2-3	.	CASSLEAGFTDTQYF	TGCGCCAGCAGCTTAGAAGCGGGATTCACAGATACGCAGTATTTT
TRBV6-5	12	.	TRBJ1-2	.	CASSYSGGLYTF	TGTGCCAGCAGTTACTCCGGAGGTCTCTACACCTTC
TRBV7-6	14	.	TRBJ2-5	.	CASSLSSPQETQYF	TGTGCCAGCAGCTTATCAAGCCCTCAAGAGACCCAGTACTTC
TRBV7-9	17	TRBD2	TRBJ2-5	.	CASSPLAGEPGGETQYF	TGTGCCAGCAGCCCTCTAGCGGGGGAACCCGGGGGCGAGACCCAGTACTTC
TRBV7-9	18	.	TRBJ2-2	.	CASSLFATLTVNTGELFF	TGTGCCAGCAGCTTATTTGCGACTTTGACCGTCAACACCGGGGAGCTGTTTTTT
TRBV27	16	.	TRBJ2-1	once	CASSLTDATYGDEQFF	TGTGCCAGCAGTTTAACGGACGCAACTTATGGGGATGAGCAGTTCTTC
TRBV7-9	14	.	TRBJ2-1	.	CASSLGQPVNEQFF	TGTGCCAGCAGCTTAGGACAGCCCGTAAATGAGCAGTTCTTC
TRBV6-6	15	TRBD2	TRBJ2-5	.	CASSYGTSGGAHNHF	TGTGCCAGCAGTTACGGGACTAGCGGGGGGGCCCACAACCACTTC
TRBV27	17	TRBD2	TRBJ2-1	.	CASSLFAGGSSYNEQFF	TGTGCCAGCAGTTTATTCGCGGGGGGGAGCTCCTACAATGAGCAGTTCTTC
TRBV29-1	13	.	TRBJ2-3	.	CSAEIPSTDTQYF	TGCAGCGCGGAGATTCCTAGCACAGATACGCAGTATTTT
TRBV30	16	.	TRBJ1-2	.	CAWSVWQSGLNYGYTF	TGTGCCTGGAGTGTTTGGCAGTCGGGCCTTAACTATGGCTACACCTTC
TRBV29-1	14	.	TRBJ2-2	.	CSILDTGRTGELFF	TGCAGCATCCTTGATACCGGGAGAACCGGGGAGCTGTTTTTT
TRBV5-1	15	TRBD2	TRBJ2-1	once	CASSFGTSAGDEQFF	TGCGCCAGCAGCTTCGGGACTAGCGCGGGGGATGAGCAGTTCTTC
TRBV27	13	.	TRBJ2-2	.	CASSMLGAGELFF	TGTGCCAGCAGCATGCTCGGGGCCGGGGAGCTGTTTTTT